These 5 T cell receptor beta chains were all obtained from the same sample, sequenced in a study of cytomegalovirus exposure and HLA in healthy donors. A multiplex PCR was run with 60 Vbeta primers and 13 Jbeta primers. Only in-frame clones appear in the TCRdb table, and some are missing; sequencing was by immunoSEQ multiplex PCR. Among 150,000 to 200,000 clones listed, 68% were seen once. The sample consisted of PBMCs. The receptors were gathered from a man aged 45-65 years in good health and CMV-seronegative.

This clone was seen a handful of times. The rearrangement links TRBV18 to TRBJ1-1, with D possibly TRBD1 on 5 matching bases. Germline lookup yields CDR1 KGHSH and CDR2 LQKENI. The length of the CDR3 is 14 residues. Trimming took 3 bases from V and 0 from J, leaving 8 bases between them. CDR3 DNA: TGTGCCAGCTCACCGGGACTGCTGAACACTGAAGCTTTCTTT. This encodes CASSPGLLNTEAFF. Combining the CDR3 with reference TRBV18 and TRBJ1-1 gives the whole variable domain NAGVMQNPRHLVRRRGQEARLRCSPMKGHSHVYWYRQLPEEGLKFMVYLQKENIIDESGMPKERFSAEFPKEGPSILRIQQVVRGDSAAYFCASSPGLLNTEAFFGQGTRLTVV.

This clone was seen only once. This chain connects TRBV29-1 to TRBJ2-5; no clear D. The ends were cut back, 2 bases at V and 4 bases at J, with 11 bases in the middle. Germline CDR1 SQVTM, CDR2 ANQGSEA. This CDR3 has 13 residues. CDR3 sequence: CSVESPGPETQYF. In DNA, the CDR3 is TGCAGCGTTGAATCGCCGGGTCCAGAGACCCAGTACTTC.

This clone was seen many times. The chain employs TRBV28 and TRBJ2-7, with 8 bases that match TRBD1. Germline CDR1 reads MDHEN; CDR2 reads SYDVKM. Germline trimming cut 5 bases from V and 4 bases from J; bases unmatched to any gene: 4. This CDR3 region has 13 residues. CDR3: CASSPGGGYEQYF. In DNA form, the CDR3 reads TGTGCCAGCAGTCCAGGGGGCGGTTACGAGCAGTACTTC.

V is TRBV2 and J is TRBJ1-2, with 8 bases matching TRBD1. The V and J ends lost 8 bases and 4 bases, in that order; junction bases with no gene match: 0. Germline V gene lookup returns CDR1 SNHLY and CDR2 FYNNEI. This CDR3 has 11 residues. The chain's CDR3 is CASGQGYGYTF. In nucleotides, the CDR3 is TGTGCCAGCGGACAGGGCTATGGCTACACCTTC.

This clone was seen more than once but under ten times. The chain combines TRBV7-3 with TRBJ2-1; 11 bases fit TRBD2. Per the germline V gene, CDR1 is SGHTA and CDR2 is FQGTGA. Germline trimming cut 5 bases from V and 3 bases from J; bases unmatched to any gene: 12. The CDR3 has 18 residues. DNA for the CDR3: TGTGCCAGCAGCCAAGCCGGGACTAGCGGCAAGTTCTACAATGAGCAGTTCTTC. Translation: CASSQAGTSGKFYNEQFF.